Below are 10 T cell receptor beta chains sequenced from a single sample in a study of blood T cell repertoires in COVID-19. The data were produced by immunoSEQ multiplex PCR, yet TCRdb's version contains in-frame clones alone and is incomplete. The data hold 100,000 to 150,000 clones, with around three quarters observed a single time. Sequencing was done on a sample of peripheral blood. Receptors were obtained from a woman aged 70 to 79 with acute or convalescent COVID-19.

This chain joins TRBV7-8 and TRBJ1-1; tentative D call: TRBD1 (6 bases). Germline-derived CDR1 and CDR2 are SGHVS and FQNEAQ. Trimming removed 6 bases at V and 0 bases at J, with 14 bases between. The CDR3 consists of 15 residues. The CDR3: CASRQGTLMNTEAFF. In nucleotides, the CDR3 is TGTGCCAGCAGACAGGGAACTTTGATGAACACTGAAGCTTTCTTT.

V and J are TRBV7-9 and TRBJ2-2, with 7 bases matching TRBD1. The germline CDR1 and CDR2 sequences are SEHNR and FQNEAQ (reference sequence). The length of the CDR3 is 16 residues. V lost 5 bases and J lost 4; bases outside the gene matches: 10. The DNA of the CDR3 is TGTGCCAGCAGCCAAAACAGGGGCTTCGGCACCGGGGAGCTGTTTTTT. It translates to CASSQNRGFGTGELFF.

CDR3 in DNA: TGCAGTGCCTCTTACAGGCCTGAGCAGTTCTTC. It specifies CSASYRPEQFF. The genes are TRBV20-1 and TRBJ2-1; TRBD1 is a possible D gene (5 bases). The CDR3 has 11 residues. Trimming took off 6 bases at V and 9 bases at J, with 12 bases between the two ends. CDR1 DFQATT and CDR2 SNEGSKA come from the germline V gene (reference sequence).

In its sample, this clone was seen a few times. The genes are TRBV18 and TRBJ1-6; 7 bases are shared with TRBD1. The J segment lost 6 bases and the V segment lost 5 bases, leaving 7 bases of the junction unmatched. CDR1 is KGHSH and CDR2 is LQKENI in the germline V gene. The CDR3 extends over 15 amino acids. CDR3 nucleotide sequence: TGTGCCAGCTCAGCCGGGACAGTCGTTAATTCACCCCTCCACTTT. Its translation is CASSAGTVVNSPLHF.

This clone has just a few counts. CDR3 amino acids: CASSPPGTDYNEQFF. For the CDR3, the DNA is TGCGCCAGCAGCCCCCCTGGGACAGACTACAATGAGCAGTTCTTC. The chain links TRBV4-1 to TRBJ2-1, with TRBD1 identical over 7 bases. The CDR3 is 15 residues long. Germline V CDR1 and CDR2: MGHRA, YSYEKL. The J segment lost 3 bases and the V segment lost 4 bases, leaving 6 bases of the junction unmatched.

This clone has more than one count but fewer than ten. The V and J genes are TRBV6-5 and TRBJ1-2; D ambiguous. With 3 bases removed from V and 7 bases from J, the gap between germline ends came to 12 bases. The CDR3 is 13 residues long. CDR1 MNHEY and CDR2 SVGAGI come from the germline V gene. The CDR3 bases are TGTGCCAGCAGTTATGAGCTCTATGCTGGCTACACCTTC. The encoded protein is CASSYELYAGYTF.

This chain links TRBV7-2 with TRBJ2-3, with 13 nucleotides matching TRBD2. The CDR3 loop spans 17 amino acids. V dropped 3 bases and J dropped 1; count of bases not matched to a gene: 4. Germline loops: CDR1 SGHTA, CDR2 FQGNSA. The CDR3 reads CASSFRLAGGRTDTQYF. The CDR3 DNA reads as TGTGCCAGCAGCTTTAGACTAGCGGGGGGCCGCACAGATACGCAGTATTTT.

Note on this clone: At one of its ends the junction is not consistent with the germline gene, which may arise from a read error. The chain links TRBV7-9 to TRBJ2-7, with 7 bases lining up with TRBD1. This CDR3 spans 12 amino acids. Germline CDR1 is SEHNR and CDR2 is FQNEAQ (reference sequence). CDR3 DNA: TGTGCCAGCAGCCCTGGGGACAGTTTAGGGTCATTC. Translating it yields CASSPGDSLGSF.

This clone came up a few times. The chain combines TRBV11-2 with TRBJ1-5; D is unresolved. This CDR3 region has 13 residues. Trimming pared 4 bases from V and 3 bases from J, leaving 7 bases between. Germline CDR1 is SGHAT and CDR2 is FQNNGV. CDR3 amino acids: CASSYSTNQPQHF. The CDR3 DNA sequence: TGTGCCAGCAGCTACAGCACCAATCAGCCCCAGCATTTT. The full variable domain, its missing parts supplied by reference TRBV11-2 and TRBJ1-5, is EAGVAQSPRYKIIEKRQSVAFWCNPISGHATLYWYQQILGQGPKLLIQFQNNGVVDDSQLPKDRFSAERLKGVDSTLKIQPAKLEDSAVYLCASSYSTNQPQHFGDGTRLSIL.

This clone was counted a few times. The rearrangement links TRBV19 to TRBJ1-2; D is unresolved. CDR1 is LNHDA, CDR2 SQIVND, per germline (reference sequence). This CDR3 region has 14 residues. This chain's CDR3 is CTSGSSLTNYGYTF. In nucleotides, the CDR3 is TGTACGTCCGGCAGCTCGCTGACAAACTATGGCTACACCTTC. Full variable domain (outside the CDR3, taken from reference TRBV19 and TRBJ1-2): DGGITQSPKYLFRKEGQNVTLSCEQNLNHDAMYWYRQDPGQGLRLIYYSQIVNDFQKGDIAEGYSVSREKKESFPLTVTSAQKNPTAFYLCTSGSSLTNYGYTFGSGTRLTVV.